This is a list of T cell receptor beta chains from one sample in a study of hypomethylating agent response in myelodysplastic syndrome. The assay was immunoSEQ multiplex PCR, and TCRdb's table has in-frame clones only and misses some. Of 4,500 to 5,500 clones in the sample, approximately 84% were seen once. The sample was bone marrow, taken before or after starting hypomethylating agent treatment for myelodysplastic syndrome (not recorded which). Source of these receptors: a human donor with myelodysplastic syndrome. The CDR3 runs from the conserved cysteine through the conserved F or W. The order of the fields is J gene, clone size, CDR3 length, D gene, V gene, CDR3 protein, CDR3 DNA. D genes are given only for firm matches. A clone size is listed for some rows: how often the clone was seen (once, few, many), or a class if it is expanded.

j_gene: TRBJ1-2
abundance: -
len: 15
d_gene: -
v_gene: TRBV6-1
CDR3aa: CASKVGGAGDYGYTF
CDR3nt: TGTGCCAGCAAAGTGGGGGGCGCGGGCGACTATGGCTACACCTTC

j_gene: TRBJ2-7
abundance: -
len: 13
d_gene: -
v_gene: TRBV7-7
CDR3aa: CASSESRVGEQYF
CDR3nt: TGTGCTAGCAGCGAATCTAGGGTTGGGGAGCAGTACTTC

j_gene: TRBJ1-2
abundance: -
len: 14
d_gene: TRBD1
v_gene: TRBV25-1
CDR3aa: CASSAEGQGGGYTF
CDR3nt: TGTGCCAGCAGCGCAGAGGGACAGGGAGGAGGCTACACCTTC

j_gene: TRBJ2-5
abundance: -
len: 17
d_gene: TRBD2
v_gene: TRBV7-2
CDR3aa: CASSSSRTGGGMETQYF
CDR3nt: TGTGCCAGCAGCTCGAGCCGTACGGGCGGGGGTATGGAGACCCAGTACTTC

j_gene: TRBJ2-5
abundance: -
len: 15
d_gene: -
v_gene: TRBV15
CDR3aa: CATSTLRQAGETQYF
CDR3nt: TGTGCCACCAGCACTCTTCGACAGGCCGGAGAGACCCAGTACTTC

j_gene: TRBJ1-4
abundance: -
len: 17
d_gene: -
v_gene: TRBV4-2
CDR3aa: CASSQSEGGRLDEKLFF
CDR3nt: TGTGCCAGCAGCCAGAGCGAGGGAGGGCGCTTGGATGAAAAACTGTTTTTT

j_gene: TRBJ1-1
abundance: -
len: 15
d_gene: TRBD1
v_gene: TRBV5-4
CDR3aa: CASSIADRASTEAFF
CDR3nt: TGTGCCAGCAGCATAGCGGACAGGGCCTCCACTGAAGCTTTCTTT

j_gene: TRBJ1-4
abundance: -
len: 16
d_gene: -
v_gene: TRBV4-3
CDR3aa: CASSQEFRPINEKLFF
CDR3nt: TGCGCCAGCAGCCAAGAGTTCCGCCCGATTAATGAAAAACTGTTTTTT

j_gene: TRBJ1-3
abundance: -
len: 15
d_gene: -
v_gene: TRBV5-4
CDR3aa: CASSLQGGSGNTIYF
CDR3nt: TGTGCCAGCAGCTTGCAGGGAGGTTCTGGAAACACCATATATTTT

j_gene: TRBJ2-7
abundance: -
len: 17
d_gene: TRBD1
v_gene: TRBV5-1
CDR3aa: CASSLGVGQGSSYEQYF
CDR3nt: TGCGCCAGCAGCTTGGGGGTCGGACAGGGGTCCTCCTACGAGCAGTACTTC

j_gene: TRBJ2-7
abundance: -
len: 15
d_gene: TRBD2
v_gene: TRBV7-2
CDR3aa: CASSLGGGGSYEQYF
CDR3nt: TGTGCCAGCAGCCTAGGAGGCGGGGGGTCCTACGAGCAGTACTTC

j_gene: TRBJ2-7
abundance: -
len: 15
d_gene: -
v_gene: TRBV5-1
CDR3aa: CASSPVTAGLDEQYF
CDR3nt: TGCGCCAGCAGCCCCGTGACGGCAGGTCTGGACGAGCAGTACTTC

j_gene: TRBJ1-4
abundance: -
len: 12
d_gene: -
v_gene: TRBV6-5
CDR3aa: CATRTVGEKLFF
CDR3nt: TGTGCCACCAGGACGGTGGGTGAAAAACTGTTTTTT

j_gene: TRBJ1-1
abundance: few
len: 12
d_gene: TRBD1
v_gene: TRBV2
CDR3aa: CASKPGGTEAFF
CDR3nt: TGTGCCAGCAAACCAGGGGGCACTGAAGCTTTCTTT